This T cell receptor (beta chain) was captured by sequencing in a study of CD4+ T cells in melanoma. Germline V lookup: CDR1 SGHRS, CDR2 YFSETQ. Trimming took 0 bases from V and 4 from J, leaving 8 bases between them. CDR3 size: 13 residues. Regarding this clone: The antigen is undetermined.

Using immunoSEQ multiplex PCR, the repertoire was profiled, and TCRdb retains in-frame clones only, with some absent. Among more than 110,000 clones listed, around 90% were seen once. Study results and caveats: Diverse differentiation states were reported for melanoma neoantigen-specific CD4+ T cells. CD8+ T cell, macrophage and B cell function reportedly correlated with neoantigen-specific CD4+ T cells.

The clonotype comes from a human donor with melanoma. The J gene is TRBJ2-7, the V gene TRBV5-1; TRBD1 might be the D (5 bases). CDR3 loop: CASSLVSGYEQYF. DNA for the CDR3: TGCGCCAGCAGCTTGGTGTCAGGGTACGAGCAGTACTTC.